This entry is about one T cell receptor beta chain. These data come from a study of technical replicates of blood from several donors. Assay: immunoSEQ multiplex PCR; the TCRdb copy retains only in-frame clones and omits some. This table holds approximately 80,000 clones, about 91% found once. This CDR3 has 11 residues. Looked up from germline, CDR1 is SQVTM and CDR2 is ANQGSEA. V lost 2 bases and J lost 8, with 6 bases in between. The chain carries TRBV29-1 and TRBJ1-4; D not certain. The clonotype was recovered from a human donor in good health. Sample: T cells isolated from PBMCs. CDR3: CSVERGEKLFF. For the CDR3, the DNA is TGCAGCGTTGAAAGAGGAGAAAAACTGTTTTTT.